These T cell receptor beta chains were read from a single sample in a study of cytomegalovirus exposure and HLA in healthy donors. Profiled with immunoSEQ multiplex PCR; TCRdb holds only in-frame clones, not every one. The table lists about 200,000 clones, 73% of them singletons. The specimen was PBMCs. These receptors all come from a woman aged 25 to 39 in good health and CMV-seronegative. CDR3s include the opening cysteine and the closing phenylalanine or tryptophan. The D gene is left open where the match is weak. Clone size is stated in some rows and not others, as once, few, many or a class when expanded.

D: .
V: TRBV7-3
J: TRBJ2-3
size: .
CDR3: CASSLVNGGRGDTQYF
DNA: TGTGCCAGCAGCTTAGTAAACGGGGGGCGGGGAGATACGCAGTATTTT

D: .
V: TRBV6-5
J: TRBJ1-2
size: .
CDR3: CASSYLSGQNYGYTF
DNA: TGTGCCAGCAGTTACTTATCAGGACAAAACTATGGCTACACCTTC

D: .
V: TRBV7-9
J: TRBJ2-5
size: few
CDR3: CASSIVPETQYF
DNA: TGTGCCAGCAGCATTGTTCCTGAGACCCAGTACTTC

D: TRBD2
V: TRBV7-2
J: TRBJ2-1
size: few
CDR3: CASSLTSPPGEEQFF
DNA: TGTGCCAGCAGTTTGACTAGCCCCCCGGGCGAGGAGCAGTTCTTC

D: TRBD2
V: TRBV2
J: TRBJ2-3
size: .
CDR3: CASRALAGGPNTQYF
DNA: TGTGCCAGCAGGGCCCTAGCGGGAGGGCCGAATACGCAGTATTTT

D: TRBD1
V: TRBV6-1
J: TRBJ2-7
size: .
CDR3: CASSRTGSSEQYF
DNA: TGTGCCAGCAGCCGGACAGGTTCTAGTGAGCAGTACTTC

D: TRBD2
V: TRBV7-3
J: TRBJ2-1
size: few
CDR3: CASSLEASGSYNEQFF
DNA: TGTGCCAGCAGCTTAGAGGCTAGCGGGAGTTACAATGAGCAGTTCTTC

D: .
V: TRBV5-1
J: TRBJ2-1
size: .
CDR3: CASSFDSIYNEQFF
DNA: TGCGCCAGCAGCTTCGACAGTATTTACAATGAGCAGTTCTTC

D: TRBD1
V: TRBV18
J: TRBJ1-1
size: .
CDR3: CASSPNQGAPEAFF
DNA: TGTGCCAGCTCACCAAATCAGGGGGCCCCTGAAGCTTTCTTT

D: .
V: TRBV18
J: TRBJ1-6
size: .
CDR3: CASSQSIAWNNSPLHF
DNA: TGTGCCAGCTCTCAATCGATAGCCTGGAATAATTCACCCCTCCACTTT

D: .
V: TRBV27
J: TRBJ1-6
size: few
CDR3: CASRDDQSSYNSPLHF
DNA: TGTGCCAGCCGGGATGACCAAAGCTCCTATAATTCACCCCTCCACTTT

D: .
V: TRBV5-8
J: TRBJ1-1
size: .
CDR3: CASSLVRGTEAFF
DNA: TGTGCCAGCAGCTTGGTAAGGGGCACTGAAGCTTTCTTT

D: TRBD1
V: TRBV11-3
J: TRBJ2-2
size: .
CDR3: CASSRQGASTGELFF
DNA: TGTGCCAGCAGCAGACAGGGGGCGTCCACCGGGGAGCTGTTTTTT

D: .
V: TRBV11-3
J: TRBJ2-1
size: .
CDR3: CASSLELSVYNEQFF
DNA: TGTGCCAGCAGCTTAGAGTTGTCAGTATACAATGAGCAGTTCTTC

D: .
V: TRBV7-6
J: TRBJ2-7
size: once
CDR3: CASSVEFPTYEQYF
DNA: TGTGCCAGCAGCGTCGAATTCCCTACCTACGAGCAGTACTTC

D: .
V: TRBV5-6
J: TRBJ1-2
size: .
CDR3: CASSLREGEGYTF
DNA: TGTGCCAGCAGCTTGAGGGAGGGGGAAGGCTACACCTTC

D: .
V: TRBV2
J: TRBJ2-7
size: .
CDR3: CASTSDRTYEQYF
DNA: TGTGCCAGCACCTCTGACAGGACCTACGAGCAGTACTTC

D: TRBD1
V: TRBV6-1
J: TRBJ1-2
size: .
CDR3: CASSAVLGQALYGYTF
DNA: TGTGCCAGCAGTGCAGTCCTCGGACAGGCCCTTTATGGCTACACCTTC

D: .
V: TRBV19
J: TRBJ2-3
size: few
CDR3: CASSIDRWQGTDTQYF
DNA: TGTGCCAGTAGTATAGATCGGTGGCAGGGTACAGATACGCAGTATTTT

D: .
V: TRBV7-9
J: TRBJ1-5
size: .
CDR3: CASSPGGVGGLHQPQHF
DNA: TGTGCCAGCAGCCCGGGGGGGGTGGGAGGGCTTCATCAGCCCCAGCATTTT

D: TRBD1
V: TRBV7-9
J: TRBJ2-7
size: .
CDR3: CASSFSGQDYEQYF
DNA: TGTGCCAGCAGCTTTTCGGGACAGGACTACGAGCAGTACTTC

D: .
V: TRBV7-6
J: TRBJ2-3
size: once
CDR3: CASSLVSSPTDTQYF
DNA: TGTGCCAGCAGCTTAGTCTCCAGTCCGACAGATACGCAGTATTTT

D: TRBD2
V: TRBV6-4
J: TRBJ2-5
size: .
CDR3: CASSDPVGSGGIQETQYF
DNA: TGTGCCAGCAGTGACCCCGTTGGAAGCGGGGGGATCCAAGAGACCCAGTACTTC

D: TRBD1
V: TRBV5-8
J: TRBJ1-4
size: .
CDR3: CASSFLRGREKLFF
DNA: TGTGCCAGCAGCTTCTTAAGGGGGCGAGAAAAACTGTTTTTT

D: TRBD2
V: TRBV2
J: TRBJ2-7
size: once
CDR3: CASRPGTSASYEQYF
DNA: TGTGCCAGCAGGCCGGGGACTAGCGCTTCCTACGAGCAGTACTTC

D: .
V: TRBV6-1
J: TRBJ2-7
size: few
CDR3: CASSRGEQYF
DNA: TGTGCCAGCAGTAGAGGGGAGCAGTACTTC

D: .
V: TRBV28
J: TRBJ1-3
size: once
CDR3: CASSGGAIGNTIYF
DNA: TGTGCCAGCAGTGGTGGGGCTATCGGAAACACCATATATTTT

D: TRBD1
V: TRBV9
J: TRBJ1-6
size: .
CDR3: CASSYTGDSPLHF
DNA: TGTGCCAGCAGTTACACAGGGGACTCACCCCTCCACTTT

D: .
V: TRBV4-3
J: TRBJ2-7
size: .
CDR3: CASSQDYARLENSYEQYF
DNA: TGCGCCAGCAGCCAAGATTACGCGAGACTAGAGAACTCCTACGAGCAGTACTTC

D: .
V: TRBV7-2
J: TRBJ2-3
size: .
CDR3: CASSPGVGRADTQYF
DNA: TGTGCCAGCAGCCCAGGGGTAGGGAGGGCAGATACGCAGTATTTT

D: TRBD2
V: TRBV5-1
J: TRBJ2-1
size: .
CDR3: CASSLSGWSGGEQFF
DNA: TGCGCCAGCAGCTTGTCGGGATGGTCGGGAGGGGAGCAGTTCTTC

D: TRBD2
V: TRBV9
J: TRBJ2-3
size: once
CDR3: CASSVGTSGAITDTQYF
DNA: TGTGCCAGCAGCGTAGGGACTAGCGGGGCCATCACAGATACGCAGTATTTT

D: TRBD1
V: TRBV7-8
J: TRBJ1-5
size: .
CDR3: CASSLDRGNQPQHF
DNA: TGTGCCAGCAGCCTCGACAGGGGCAATCAGCCCCAGCATTTT

D: .
V: TRBV11-2
J: TRBJ1-2
size: .
CDR3: CASSTRPANYGYTF
DNA: TGTGCCAGCAGTACTAGGCCAGCCAACTATGGCTACACCTTC

D: .
V: TRBV9
J: TRBJ2-3
size: .
CDR3: CASSVMDMESGGTQYF
DNA: TGTGCCAGCAGCGTAATGGATATGGAATCCGGGGGAACGCAGTATTTT

D: .
V: TRBV19
J: TRBJ1-5
size: .
CDR3: CASSMVGGFNQPQHF
DNA: TGTGCCAGTAGTATGGTAGGGGGTTTCAATCAGCCCCAGCATTTT

D: TRBD2
V: TRBV2
J: TRBJ2-5
size: .
CDR3: CASTTPASGGGETQYF
DNA: TGTGCCAGCACCACCCCCGCTAGCGGGGGCGGAGAGACCCAGTACTTC

D: TRBD1
V: TRBV2
J: TRBJ2-4
size: .
CDR3: CASRRQGENIQYF
DNA: TGTGCCAGCAGGAGACAGGGGGAAAACATTCAGTACTTC

D: TRBD2
V: TRBV19
J: TRBJ2-1
size: few
CDR3: CASSLWTSGIGFNEQFF
DNA: TGTGCCAGTAGTTTGTGGACTAGCGGGATAGGTTTCAATGAGCAGTTCTTC

D: TRBD1
V: TRBV7-9
J: TRBJ2-1
size: .
CDR3: CASRSRRDRVDNEQFF
DNA: TGTGCCAGCAGGTCCCGCCGCGACAGGGTTGACAATGAGCAGTTCTTC

D: .
V: TRBV21-1
J: TRBJ1-2
size: .
CDR3: CASSKDRDPWGYTF
DNA: TGTGCCAGCAGCAAGGACAGGGATCCCTGGGGCTACACCTTC

D: .
V: TRBV27
J: TRBJ2-7
size: .
CDR3: CASSFNGQHYEQYF
DNA: TGTGCCAGCAGTTTCAATGGACAACACTACGAGCAGTACTTC

D: TRBD1
V: TRBV25-1
J: TRBJ1-6
size: .
CDR3: CASRRTGMDSPLHF
DNA: TGTGCCAGCAGGAGGACAGGGATGGATTCACCCCTCCACTTT

D: TRBD2
V: TRBV7-9
J: TRBJ2-1
size: .
CDR3: CASSFLGTSGYNEQFF
DNA: TGTGCCAGCAGCTTTCTGGGGACTAGCGGATACAATGAGCAGTTCTTC

D: .
V: TRBV29-1
J: TRBJ1-1
size: .
CDR3: CSVAGWRTEAFF
DNA: TGCAGCGTTGCGGGGTGGAGAACTGAAGCTTTCTTT

D: .
V: TRBV7-8
J: TRBJ2-3
size: few
CDR3: CASSSRRFSTDTQYF
DNA: TGTGCCAGCAGCTCTAGACGGTTTAGCACAGATACGCAGTATTTT

D: .
V: TRBV11-2
J: TRBJ2-5
size: .
CDR3: CASSLVPGQETQYF
DNA: TGTGCCAGCAGCTTAGTGCCCGGGCAAGAGACCCAGTACTTC

D: TRBD2
V: TRBV5-1
J: TRBJ2-1
size: .
CDR3: CASSPASGRANSEQFF
DNA: TGCGCCAGCAGCCCGGCTAGCGGGAGGGCGAACAGTGAGCAGTTCTTC

D: TRBD1
V: TRBV7-2
J: TRBJ1-3
size: few
CDR3: CASSPGTALEGNTIYF
DNA: TGTGCCAGCAGCCCAGGGACAGCGCTAGAAGGAAACACCATATATTTT

D: .
V: TRBV19
J: TRBJ2-7
size: few
CDR3: CASSIGRSYEQYF
DNA: TGTGCCAGTAGTATCGGTCGGAGCTACGAGCAGTACTTC

D: TRBD2
V: TRBV6-5
J: TRBJ2-3
size: .
CDR3: CASSYLLADTQYF
DNA: TGTGCCAGCAGTTACCTACTAGCGGATACGCAGTATTTT

D: TRBD1
V: TRBV19
J: TRBJ2-1
size: few
CDR3: CASRAQGNNEQFF
DNA: TGTGCCAGTAGAGCACAGGGGAACAATGAGCAGTTCTTC